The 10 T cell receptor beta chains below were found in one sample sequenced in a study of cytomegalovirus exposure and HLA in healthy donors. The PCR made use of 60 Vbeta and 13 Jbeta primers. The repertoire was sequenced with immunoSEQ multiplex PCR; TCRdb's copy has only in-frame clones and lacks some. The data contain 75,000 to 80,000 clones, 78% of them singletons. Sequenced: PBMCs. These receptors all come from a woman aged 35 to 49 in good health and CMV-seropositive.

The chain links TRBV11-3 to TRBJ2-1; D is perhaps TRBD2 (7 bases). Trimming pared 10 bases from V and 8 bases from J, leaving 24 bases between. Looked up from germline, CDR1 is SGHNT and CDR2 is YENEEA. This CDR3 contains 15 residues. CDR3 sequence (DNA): TGTGCCACCCCGGAGGGGGGGCCTTTTATTTATGAGCAGTTCTTC. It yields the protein CATPEGGPFIYEQFF.

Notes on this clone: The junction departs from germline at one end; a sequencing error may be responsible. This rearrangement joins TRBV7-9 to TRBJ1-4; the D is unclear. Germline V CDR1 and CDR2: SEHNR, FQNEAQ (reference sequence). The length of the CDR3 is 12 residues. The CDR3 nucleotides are TGTTCCAGCAGCCCTCGGGATGAAAAACTGTTTTTT. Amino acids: CSSSPRDEKLFF.

For the CDR3, the DNA is TGTGCCAGCAGTGAAGTCCGTGAGGGCACCTACGAGCAGTACTTC. It yields the protein CASSEVREGTYEQYF. The rearrangement joins TRBV6-1 to TRBJ2-7; weak D call: TRBD2 (5 bases). CDR1 is MNHNS and CDR2 is SASEGT in the germline V gene. The V end lost 1 base, the J end lost 2 bases, and 12 bases lay between the germline ends. The CDR3 is 15 amino acids.

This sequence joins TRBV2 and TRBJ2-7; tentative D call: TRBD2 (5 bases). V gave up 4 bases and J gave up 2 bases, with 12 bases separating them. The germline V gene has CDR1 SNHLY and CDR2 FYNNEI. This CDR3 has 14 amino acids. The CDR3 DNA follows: TGTGCCAGCAGTGCCCGGGGTTTACCCTACGAGCAGTACTTC. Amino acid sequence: CASSARGLPYEQYF.

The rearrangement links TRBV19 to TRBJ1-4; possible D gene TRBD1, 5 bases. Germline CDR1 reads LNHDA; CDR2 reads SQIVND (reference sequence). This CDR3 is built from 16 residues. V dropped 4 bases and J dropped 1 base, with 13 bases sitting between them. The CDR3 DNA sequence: TGTGCCAGTAGTAACGGCAGGGTTGGAACTAATGAAAAACTGTTTTTT. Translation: CASSNGRVGTNEKLFF.

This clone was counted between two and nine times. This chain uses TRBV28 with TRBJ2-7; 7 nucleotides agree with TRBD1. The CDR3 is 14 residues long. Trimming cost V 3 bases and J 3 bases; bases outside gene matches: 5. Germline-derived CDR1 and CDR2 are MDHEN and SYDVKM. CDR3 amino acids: CASSLGTADYEQYF. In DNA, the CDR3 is TGTGCCAGCAGTTTGGGGACAGCTGACTACGAGCAGTACTTC.

The CDR3 nucleotides are TGTGCCAGCAGTTTAGGCGGGGATAACTATGGCTACACCTTC. Its translation: CASSLGGDNYGYTF. V usage is TRBV28 and J usage is TRBJ1-2, with D unresolved. Germline CDR1 is MDHEN and CDR2 is SYDVKM. Trimming cost V 2 bases and J 1 base, with 8 bases left between them. The CDR3 is 14 residues long.

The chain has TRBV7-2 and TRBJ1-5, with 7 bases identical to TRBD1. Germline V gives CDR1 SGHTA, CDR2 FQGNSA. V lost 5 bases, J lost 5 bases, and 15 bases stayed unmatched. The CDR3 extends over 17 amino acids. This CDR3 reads CASSLLGGRGFHQPQHF. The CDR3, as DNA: TGTGCCAGCAGCCTCCTTGGGGGCAGGGGGTTTCATCAGCCCCAGCATTTT.

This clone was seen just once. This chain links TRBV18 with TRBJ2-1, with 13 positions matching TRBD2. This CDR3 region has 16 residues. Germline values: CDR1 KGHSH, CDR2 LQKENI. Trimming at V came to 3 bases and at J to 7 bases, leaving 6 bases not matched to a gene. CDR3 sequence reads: CASSPWTSGGGNEQFF. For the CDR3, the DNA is TGTGCCAGCTCACCCTGGACTAGCGGGGGAGGTAATGAGCAGTTCTTC.

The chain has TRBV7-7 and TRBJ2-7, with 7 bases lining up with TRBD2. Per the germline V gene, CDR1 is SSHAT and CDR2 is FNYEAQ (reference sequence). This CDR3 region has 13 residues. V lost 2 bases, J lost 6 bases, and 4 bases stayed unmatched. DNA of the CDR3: TGTGCCAGCAGCTTATTCAGGGAGGGCGAGCAGTACTTC. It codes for CASSLFREGEQYF.